Described below is a single T cell receptor beta chain sequence and its context. Its antigen is not yet known. There are no base qualities to consult, and no much larger clone falls within one base. Per the germline V gene (reference sequence), LNHDA is the CDR1 and SQIVND is the CDR2. The cysteine opens and the phenylalanine closes a CDR3 of 18 amino acids. Only the CDR3 part of the read is kept: 54 bases, read in frame from the first base. V and J are trimmed by 4 bases and 0 bases, and the gene matches miss 12 bases of the junction. The sample is drawn from a study of PD-L1 blockade in urothelial cancer (dated by TCRdb to 2016 to 2017). In the study overall: All patients started therapy around 2014 and received atezolizumab 1,200 mg intravenously every 3 weeks. About 90% of the roughly 29 patients were males with bladder-origin urothelial cancer, and about 65% of the roughly 30 reported a prior smoking history. Patients had an ECOG performance status of 0 or 1 and had received between 0 and 3 prior chemotherapy regimens. Blood samples were analyzed at 3 weeks after treatment start (second dose) and at 6 weeks after treatment start. A median of around 150,000 T cells and around 81,000 unique TCRs was obtained from blood samples, and a median clonality of around 0.08 was observed. Somatic, immune and clinical correlates of response to PD-L1 blockade with atezolizumab in urothelial cancer were the focus of an exploratory multi-omic analysis. Pretreatment tumor samples, along with matched peripheral blood collected serially before and after atezolizumab treatment, underwent TCR sequencing. Durable clinical benefit was defined as a progression-free survival longer than 6 months, and TCR features were additionally tested against progression-free survival and overall survival. Whole exome sequencing and RNA sequencing of pretreatment tumors were performed alongside TCR sequencing in the same patients. Durable clinical benefit was achieved by nine patients and was not achieved by 20 patients. Some 30 patients had pretreatment blood TCR-seq, roughly 24 had at least one posttreatment blood collection, and roughly 24 had tumor TCR-seq.

Interpreted using the paper, the time point label stands for: pretreatment peripheral blood. A total of 25 to 30 patients with locally advanced or metastatic urothelial carcinoma, treated at Memorial Sloan Kettering on a trial protocol, made up the cohort. Peripheral blood mononuclear cells were collected from each patient pretreatment and during treatment, giving between 1 and 8 total time points per patient. The Qiagen DNeasy Blood extraction kit was used to purify genomic DNA from total PBMCs and tumor samples. PBMCs were collected pretreatment and during treatment, and were isolated and stored as previously described. What the authors observed across the whole study: Improved progression-free and overall survival was associated with having pretreatment peripheral blood TCR clonality below the median. Among patients with durable benefit, tumor-associated TCR clones showed greater expansion in peripheral blood 3 weeks after treatment started (n ≈ 24, p = 0.022). Because the sample size was small (n = 29) and many of the analyses were exploratory, the results are meant to be hypothesis-generating.

Synthetic TCR analog templates were spiked into each PCR to estimate absolute template abundance from read counts. TCRbeta CDR3 regions were amplified from genomic DNA with bias-controlled V and J gene primers using the immunoSEQ assay. Rearranged TCRbeta segments were sequenced at approximately 20X coverage. For the original study's pipeline: Clustering was used to correct sequencing errors, and CDR3s were annotated against IMGT to assign V, D and J genes. Out-of-frame and stop-codon sequences were excluded, and only productive TCRbeta rearrangements were used in downstream analyses. To compute clonality, Shannon entropy was normalized by the log of the number of unique productive sequences and then subtracted from one. Clones differing between time points or between blood and tumor were identified using Fisher's exact test with Benjamini-Hochberg correction, with an adjusted p below 0.01 applied as the threshold. TCRdb holds this immuneACCESS table with in-frame rearrangements only. Some clones are missing; in checked studies, unresolved V genes explain under half, and the rest has no known cause. That table is the source of V, J and clone size, and D and trimming were worked out from the DNA. Counted in this sample were 55,000 to 80,000 clones; around 86% of them appeared once. Together, the top ten hold 3% to 4% of the sample.

The sample here was PBMCs, taken around atezolizumab (anti-PD-L1) treatment. The source is a man aged 65-85 years with urothelial cancer. In this chain, TRBV19 is recombined with TRBJ1-1; 9 central bases correspond to TRBD1. The nucleotide sequence reads as follows: TGTGCCAGTAGTACCGGTGGGACAGGGAGTTATGTGAACACTGAAGCTTTCTTT. The encoded protein is CASSTGGTGSYVNTEAFF.